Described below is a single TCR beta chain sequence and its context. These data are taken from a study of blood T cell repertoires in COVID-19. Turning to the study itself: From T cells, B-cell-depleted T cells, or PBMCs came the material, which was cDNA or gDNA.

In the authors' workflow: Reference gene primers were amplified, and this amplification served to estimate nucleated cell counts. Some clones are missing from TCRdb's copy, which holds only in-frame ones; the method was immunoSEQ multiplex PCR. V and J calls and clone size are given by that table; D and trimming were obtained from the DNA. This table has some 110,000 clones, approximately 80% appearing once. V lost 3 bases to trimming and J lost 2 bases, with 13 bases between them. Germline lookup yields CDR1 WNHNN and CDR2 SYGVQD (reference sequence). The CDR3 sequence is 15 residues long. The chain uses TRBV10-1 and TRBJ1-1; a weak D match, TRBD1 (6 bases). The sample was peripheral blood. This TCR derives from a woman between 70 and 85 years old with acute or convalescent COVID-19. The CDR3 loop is CASSDSRGANTEAFF. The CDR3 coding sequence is TGCGCCAGCAGTGATAGTCGGGGGGCTAACACTGAAGCTTTCTTT.